The 13 T cell receptor beta chains below come from one sample, sequenced in a study of blood T cell repertoires in COVID-19. Assay: immunoSEQ multiplex PCR; the TCRdb copy retains only in-frame clones and omits some. The sample records nearly 200,000 clones, approximately 84% being singletons. The sequencing sample was made of PBMCs or T cells enriched from blood (not recorded which). These receptors were collected from a man aged 40-55 years who had recovered from COVID-19.

This chain uses TRBV6-5 with TRBJ1-1, with 10 bases aligning to TRBD1. Germline CDR1 reads MNHEY; CDR2 reads SVGAGI. V was clipped by 6 bases and J by 5 bases; unmatched bases: 6. The CDR3 runs to 14 residues. CDR3 sequence: CASSDGQGVTEAFF. The DNA of the CDR3 is TGTGCCAGCAGCGACGGACAGGGGGTGACTGAAGCTTTCTTT.

A single count supports this clone. Other nucleotide sequences in the sample specify the same CDR3. The chain joins TRBV5-1 to TRBJ2-7; TRBD1 might be the D (6 bases). Germline CDR1 and CDR2: SGHRS and YFSETQ. This CDR3 region has 12 residues. The germline V and J ends were trimmed by 4 bases and 5 bases, with 10 bases remaining between them. Here the CDR3 reads CASSLQGDEQYF. Written as DNA, the CDR3 is TGCGCCAGCAGCCTACAGGGTGACGAGCAGTACTTC.

Note on this clone: This same CDR3 is encoded by further DNA sequences in the sample. The rearrangement joins TRBV6-1 to TRBJ1-2; weak D call: TRBD1 (5 bases). The germline V gene has CDR1 MNHNS and CDR2 SASEGT. The CDR3 contains 14 residues. V lost 2 bases, J lost 4 bases, and 11 bases lay in between. This chain's CDR3 is CASSESQGSYGYTF. CDR3 coding DNA: TGTGCCAGCAGTGAAAGCCAGGGAAGCTATGGCTACACCTTC.

DNA of the CDR3: TGTGCCAGCAGCTTGCCCCGGGAAAGGAACCTTAATGAGCAGTTCTTC. This encodes CASSLPRERNLNEQFF. The rearrangement uses TRBV5-7 and TRBJ2-1; possibly TRBD2 for D (5 bases). TRBV5-7 belongs to the ORF category, with a function that is uncertain. CDR3 length equals 16 residues. Trimming shortened V by 1 base and J by 7 bases, and 18 bases separated the two germline ends.

This clone was observed a handful of times. The same CDR3 is also encoded by other DNA sequences in this sample. This chain links TRBV2 with TRBJ1-4; perhaps TRBD1 as D (5 bases). The CDR3 contains 15 residues. The V end was cut by 2 bases, the J end by 0 bases, with 7 bases between. Germline lookup yields CDR1 SNHLY and CDR2 FYNNEI. The CDR3 DNA sequence: TGTGCCAGCAGTGAACAGGGTGCAACTAATGAAAAACTGTTTTTT. Its protein is CASSEQGATNEKLFF.

The genes are TRBV28 and TRBJ1-4, with 8 bases lining up with TRBD1. Germline-derived CDR1 and CDR2 are MDHEN and SYDVKM. Unmatched junction bases numbered 8, after V lost 3 bases and J lost 8 bases. This CDR3 is built from 15 residues. The DNA for the CDR3 is TGTGCCAGCAGTTTGGTCAGGGGGCAGGGGGAAAAACTGTTTTTT. This translates into CASSLVRGQGEKLFF.

This clone occurred once. The chain couples TRBV7-2 to TRBJ2-3, with 15 positions matching TRBD2. From germline, CDR1 is SGHTA and CDR2 FQGNSA. The CDR3 runs 17 residues. Trimming removed 5 bases from V and 4 bases from J; junction bases left unmatched: 7. In DNA, the CDR3 is TGTGCCAGCAGCAGAGGACTAGCGGGGGGGATCGCAGATACGCAGTATTTT. It encodes CASSRGLAGGIADTQYF.

V is TRBV13 and J is TRBJ1-1; the match to TRBD1 covers 9 bases. The CDR3 contains 16 residues. Trimming took 5 bases from V and 6 from J; bases not matched to a gene: 13. The germline gives CDR1 PRHDT, CDR2 FYEKMQ (reference sequence). The CDR3, as DNA: TGTGCCAGCAGCCCCACCCTCGGACAGGGGTGGGCTGAAGCTTTCTTT. It codes for CASSPTLGQGWAEAFF. The whole variable domain, filled in from reference TRBV13 and TRBJ1-1, reads AAGVIQSPRHLIKEKRETATLKCYPIPRHDTVYWYQQGPGQDPQFLISFYEKMQSDKGSIPDRFSAQQFSDYHSELNMSSLELGDSALYFCASSPTLGQGWAEAFFGQGTRLTVV.

The rearrangement joins TRBV2 to TRBJ1-2; possibly TRBD1 for D (5 bases). This CDR3 is 13 amino acids long. Trimming stripped 4 bases from V and 6 bases from J, with 12 bases between. Germline CDR1 SNHLY, CDR2 FYNNEI. The CDR3 sequence: CASSALGPHGYTF. In DNA form, the CDR3 reads TGTGCCAGCAGTGCATTGGGGCCTCATGGCTACACCTTC.

The V gene is TRBV15, the J gene TRBJ1-5, with D perhaps TRBD1 (6 bases). This CDR3 has 14 residues. Trimming stripped 3 bases from V and 7 bases from J, with 13 bases between. Per the germline V gene, CDR1 is LNHNV and CDR2 is YYDKDF (reference sequence). CDR3 bases: TGTGCCACCAGCAGCAAGGGGGTCTTACAGCCCCAGCATTTT. Translated: CATSSKGVLQPQHF.

The rearrangement links TRBV4-1 to TRBJ1-4, with D tentatively TRBD1 (5 bases). Germline CDR1 and CDR2: MGHRA and YSYEKL. V lost 4 bases to trimming and J lost 3 bases, with 9 bases between them. The CDR3 has 14 residues. The CDR3 DNA is TGCGCCAGCAGCCGAGACAGCGCTAATGAAAAACTGTTTTTT. Translated: CASSRDSANEKLFF.

This chain joins TRBV5-5 and TRBJ2-1; weak D call: TRBD2 (5 bases). Trimming removed 0 bases from V and 12 bases from J, with 19 bases in between. Per the germline V gene, CDR1 is SGHKS and CDR2 is YYEKEE (reference sequence). This CDR3 spans 15 amino acids. CDR3 nucleotides: TGTGCCAGCAGCTTGGCCGGCGGCTATCCTGCGGGGCAGTTCTTC. It yields the protein CASSLAGGYPAGQFF.

The chain joins TRBV19 to TRBJ1-2, with D possibly being TRBD1 (6 bases). Germline values: CDR1 LNHDA, CDR2 SQIVND (reference sequence). The CDR3 covers 15 residues. V was shortened by 7 bases and J by 5 bases, with 20 bases between the two germline ends. The CDR3 bases are TGTGCCAGTACCCAATCGGGGACAACCCCTTATGGCTACACCTTC. Amino acids: CASTQSGTTPYGYTF.